The T cell receptor (beta chain) described here comes from a study of T cell changes during pregnancy in multiple sclerosis. Measured with immunoSEQ multiplex PCR; TCRdb has only the in-frame clones, and not every one. The data show 25,000 to 40,000 clones, 91% seen once. This material consisted of CD8+ T cells from peripheral blood mononuclear cells, taken in the second trimester of pregnancy. This clonotype originated in a female donor in good health, enrolled as a control in a pregnancy study.

The CDR3 sequence: CASRGYTNRGINQETQYF. The CDR3 bases are TGTGCCAGCAGGGGGTACACAAACAGGGGTATCAACCAAGAGACCCAGTACTTC. V and J are TRBV2 and TRBJ2-5, with 7 bases matching TRBD1. V trimming: 6 bases; J trimming: 0 bases; junction bases outside the gene matches: 16. Germline V gene lookup returns CDR1 SNHLY and CDR2 FYNNEI. This CDR3 comprises 18 residues.